This T cell receptor beta chain emerged from a study of immune evolution from preneoplasia to lung adenocarcinoma (dated by TCRdb to the early 2020s). Notes on the research overall: The study combined immune gene expression, TCR sequencing and multiplex immunofluorescence to profile immune contexture across lung adenocarcinoma precursors and invasive adenocarcinoma. In total, the cohort included 50 to 60 patients with pulmonary nodules, all of whom underwent surgical resection. POLYSOLVER was used to infer Class I HLA alleles from exome data, and LOHHLA was used to detect allele-specific HLA loss. The TCR sequencing data were obtained from around 51 patients. The immune data were combined with whole exome sequencing and methylation data from the same cohort of nodules. Resected precursor lesions (AAH, AIS, MIA) and invasive adenocarcinomas were each compared against paired morphologically normal lung tissue. The sample size depended on which specimens were available, not on a prior power calculation. According to the study, about 100 samples were used for TCR sequencing. The study at large found these results: Normal lung had the highest top T cell clone frequencies, and these frequencies appeared to fall progressively from AAH through AIS, MIA and invasive adenocarcinoma. The findings rested on association rather than direct causation, and larger cohorts with long-term follow-up and longitudinal biopsies were considered necessary. All patients were from Japan and China, so applicability to Western populations was uncertain. The highest clonality was observed in normal lung, whereas higher T cell density and diversity but lower clonality appeared to be present in later-stage lesions.

This clone turned up a few times. Its antigen is still unknown. No qualities accompany the bases; no much larger clone lies one base away. The immunoSEQ hsTCRbeta Kit was used to sequence TCR beta CDR3 regions from DNA. From the authors' description of their analysis: The ImmunoSEQ Analyzer was used to analyse the TCR sequencing data. T cell clonality was calculated on productive rearrangements as 1 minus Pielou's evenness. The inverse Simpson index, applied to productive templates, was used to measure T cell diversity. T cell density was expressed as TCR beta template counts normalized to usable DNA, with usable DNA estimated by amplifying and sequencing housekeeping genes. TCR metrics were compared across histologic stages using two-sided Kruskal-Wallis tests. Held by TCRdb, this immuneACCESS table contains in-frame sequences only and omits some clones. Under half of the omission traces to an unresolved V gene where checked; the cause of the rest is unknown. V and J calls and clone size are as listed in that table; D and trimming were resolved from the DNA. The table for this sample lists 3,500 to 4,500 clones; 50% of them were counted only once. Of the sample, less than 7.5% falls within the top ten clones.

Resection was performed on patients in Japan or China between about 2013 and 2018. Two lung cancer pathologists independently confirmed the histologic diagnosis of each case on H&E slides. DNA was isolated from FFPE tissue using the AllPrep DNA/RNA FFPE Kit. V was cut back by 4 bases and J by 5 bases, leaving a gap of 15 bases between them. The germline V gene (reference sequence) supplies CDR1 MNHEY and CDR2 SMNVEV. The CDR3 holds 16 amino acids from the cysteine to the phenylalanine. Only the CDR3 DNA stays, 48 bases, in frame from base 1. The V gene is TRBV27 and the J gene is TRBJ1-6, with a tentative D gene TRBD1 over 6 matching bases. The sequenced sample was FFPE normal lung tissue adjacent to the tumor. This TCR was recovered from a person aged 45-60 years with lung adenocarcinoma. This receptor has the CDR3 CASSWEGHRNNSPLHF. The DNA sequence follows: TGTGCCAGCAGTTGGGAGGGACACCGAAATAATTCACCCCTCCACTTT.